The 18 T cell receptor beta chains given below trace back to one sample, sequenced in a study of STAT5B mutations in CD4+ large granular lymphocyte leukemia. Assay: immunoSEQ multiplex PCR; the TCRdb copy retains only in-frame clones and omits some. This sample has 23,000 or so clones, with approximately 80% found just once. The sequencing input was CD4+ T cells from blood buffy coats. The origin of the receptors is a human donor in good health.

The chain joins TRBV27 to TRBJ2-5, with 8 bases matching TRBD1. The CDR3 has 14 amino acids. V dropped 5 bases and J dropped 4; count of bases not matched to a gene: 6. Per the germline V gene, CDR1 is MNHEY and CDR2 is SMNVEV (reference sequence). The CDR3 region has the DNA TGTGCCAGCAGTGCCAGGGGGCGCGGAGAGACCCAGTACTTC. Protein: CASSARGRGETQYF.

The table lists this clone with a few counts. CDR3 sequence: CASSVNRKAFF. CDR3 coding DNA: TGTGCCAGCAGTGTGAACAGAAAAGCTTTCTTT. This sequence joins TRBV2 and TRBJ1-1; no definite D call. CDR1 and CDR2 from the germline V gene are SNHLY and FYNNEI. V lost 4 bases, J lost 9 bases, and 9 bases lay in between. The CDR3 totals 11 residues. Looking up the rest from reference TRBV2 and TRBJ1-1 gives the full variable domain: EPEVTQTPSHQVTQMGQEVILRCVPISNHLYFYWYRQILGQKVEFLVSFYNNEISEKSEIFDDQFSVERPDGSNFTLKIRSTKLEDSAMYFCASSVNRKAFFGQGTRLTVV.

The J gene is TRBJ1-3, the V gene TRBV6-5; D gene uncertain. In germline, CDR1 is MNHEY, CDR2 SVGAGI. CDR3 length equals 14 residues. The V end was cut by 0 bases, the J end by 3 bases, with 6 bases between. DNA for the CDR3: TGTGCCAGCAGTTACTCCAAGGGTGGAAACACCATATATTTT. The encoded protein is CASSYSKGGNTIYF.

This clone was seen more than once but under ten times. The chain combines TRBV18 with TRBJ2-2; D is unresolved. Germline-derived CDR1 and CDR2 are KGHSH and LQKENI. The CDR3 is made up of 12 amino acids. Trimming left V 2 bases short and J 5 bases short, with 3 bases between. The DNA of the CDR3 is TGTGCCAGCTCACCAGTTACCGGGGAGCTGTTTTTT. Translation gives CASSPVTGELFF.

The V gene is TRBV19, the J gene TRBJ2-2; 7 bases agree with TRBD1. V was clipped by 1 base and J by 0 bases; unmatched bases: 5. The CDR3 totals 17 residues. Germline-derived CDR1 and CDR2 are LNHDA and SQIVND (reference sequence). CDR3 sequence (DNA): TGTGCCAGTAGTATAGTCGGGGACAGTCCGAACACCGGGGAGCTGTTTTTT. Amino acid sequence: CASSIVGDSPNTGELFF.

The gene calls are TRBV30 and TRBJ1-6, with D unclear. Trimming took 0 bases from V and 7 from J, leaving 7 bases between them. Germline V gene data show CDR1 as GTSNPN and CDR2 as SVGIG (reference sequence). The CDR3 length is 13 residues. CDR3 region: CAWSVLKNSPLHF. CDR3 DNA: TGTGCCTGGAGTGTACTAAAGAATTCACCCCTCCACTTT.

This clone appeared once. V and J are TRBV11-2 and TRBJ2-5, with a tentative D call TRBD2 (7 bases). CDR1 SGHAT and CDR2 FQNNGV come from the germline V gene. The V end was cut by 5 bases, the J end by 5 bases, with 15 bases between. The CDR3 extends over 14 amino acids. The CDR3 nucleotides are TGTGCCAGCAGCCGACGGGGGGCCGGGGAGACCCAGTACTTC. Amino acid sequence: CASSRRGAGETQYF. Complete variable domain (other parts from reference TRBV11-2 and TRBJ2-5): EAGVAQSPRYKIIEKRQSVAFWCNPISGHATLYWYQQILGQGPKLLIQFQNNGVVDDSQLPKDRFSAERLKGVDSTLKIQPAKLEDSAVYLCASSRRGAGETQYFGPGTRLLVL.

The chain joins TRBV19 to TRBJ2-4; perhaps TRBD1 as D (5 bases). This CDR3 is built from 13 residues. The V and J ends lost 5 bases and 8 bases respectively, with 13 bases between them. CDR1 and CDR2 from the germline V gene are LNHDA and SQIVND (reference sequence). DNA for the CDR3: TGTGCCAGTAGTTCCCGTGGGGCTGACATTCAGTACTTC. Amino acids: CASSSRGADIQYF.

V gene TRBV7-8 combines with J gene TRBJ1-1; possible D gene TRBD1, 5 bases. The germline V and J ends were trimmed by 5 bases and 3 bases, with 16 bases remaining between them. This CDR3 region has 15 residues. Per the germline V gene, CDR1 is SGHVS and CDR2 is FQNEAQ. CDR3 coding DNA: TGTGCCAGCAGCCTGGTTGGGGGGAGGGACACTGAAGCTTTCTTT. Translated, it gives CASSLVGGRDTEAFF. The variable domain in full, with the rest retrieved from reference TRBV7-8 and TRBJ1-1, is GAGVSQSPRYKVAKRGQDVALRCDPISGHVSLFWYQQALGQGPEFLTYFQNEAQLDKSGLPSDRFFAERPEGSVSTLKIQRTQQEDSAVYLCASSLVGGRDTEAFFGQGTRLTVV.

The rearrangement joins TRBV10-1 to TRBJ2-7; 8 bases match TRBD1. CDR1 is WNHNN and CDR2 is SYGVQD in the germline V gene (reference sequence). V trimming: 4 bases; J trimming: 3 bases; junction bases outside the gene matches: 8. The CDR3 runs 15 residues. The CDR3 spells CASSAWQGANYEQYF. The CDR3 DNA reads TGCGCCAGCAGTGCGTGGCAGGGGGCTAACTACGAGCAGTACTTC.

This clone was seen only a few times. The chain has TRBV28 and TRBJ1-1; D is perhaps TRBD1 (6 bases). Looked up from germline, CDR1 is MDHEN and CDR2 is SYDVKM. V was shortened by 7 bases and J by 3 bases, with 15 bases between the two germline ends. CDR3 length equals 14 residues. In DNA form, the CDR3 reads TGTGCCAGCACTTACGCGGGGGCGGACACTGAAGCTTTCTTT. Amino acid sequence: CASTYAGADTEAFF.

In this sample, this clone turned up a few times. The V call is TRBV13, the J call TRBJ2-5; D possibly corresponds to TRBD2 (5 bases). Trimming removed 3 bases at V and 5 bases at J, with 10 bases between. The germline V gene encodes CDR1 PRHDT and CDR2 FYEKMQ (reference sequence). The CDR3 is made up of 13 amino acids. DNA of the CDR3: TGTGCCAGCAGCTTGACGGGCGGGGAGACCCAGTACTTC. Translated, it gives CASSLTGGETQYF. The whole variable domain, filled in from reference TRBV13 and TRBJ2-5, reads AAGVIQSPRHLIKEKRETATLKCYPIPRHDTVYWYQQGPGQDPQFLISFYEKMQSDKGSIPDRFSAQQFSDYHSELNMSSLELGDSALYFCASSLTGGETQYFGPGTRLLVL.

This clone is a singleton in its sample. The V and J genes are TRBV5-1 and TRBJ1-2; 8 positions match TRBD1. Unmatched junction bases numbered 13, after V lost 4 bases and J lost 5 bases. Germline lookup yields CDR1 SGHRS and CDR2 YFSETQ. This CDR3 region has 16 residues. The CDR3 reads CASSNGTGITRYGYTF. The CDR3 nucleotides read TGCGCCAGCAGCAACGGGACAGGTATCACCAGATATGGCTACACCTTC.

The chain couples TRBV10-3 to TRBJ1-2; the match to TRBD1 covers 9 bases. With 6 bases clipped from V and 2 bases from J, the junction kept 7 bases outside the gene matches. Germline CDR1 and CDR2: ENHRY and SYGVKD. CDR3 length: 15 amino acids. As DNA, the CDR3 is TGTGCCATCAGCTATGAGACAGGGGGGAACTATGGCTACACCTTC. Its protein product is CAISYETGGNYGYTF.

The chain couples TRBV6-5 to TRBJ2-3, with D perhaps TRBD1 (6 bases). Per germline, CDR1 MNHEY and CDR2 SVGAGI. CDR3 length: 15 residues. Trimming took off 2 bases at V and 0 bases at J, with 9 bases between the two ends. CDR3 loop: CASSYTGLSTDTQYF. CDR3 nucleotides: TGTGCCAGCAGTTACACAGGGCTAAGCACAGATACGCAGTATTTT.

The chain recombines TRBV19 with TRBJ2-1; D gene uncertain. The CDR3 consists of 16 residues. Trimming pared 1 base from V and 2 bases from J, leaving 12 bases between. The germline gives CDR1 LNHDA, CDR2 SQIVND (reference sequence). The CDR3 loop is CASSIGIAGTYNEQFF. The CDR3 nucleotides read TGTGCCAGTAGTATAGGGATAGCAGGCACCTACAATGAGCAGTTCTTC.

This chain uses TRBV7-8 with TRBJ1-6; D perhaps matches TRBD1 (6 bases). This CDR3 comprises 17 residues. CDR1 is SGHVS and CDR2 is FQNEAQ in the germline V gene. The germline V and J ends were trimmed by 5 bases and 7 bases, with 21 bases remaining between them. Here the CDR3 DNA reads TGTGCCAGCAGCCCCCGAGGGGGGAATGTCGGAAATTCACCCCTCCACTTT. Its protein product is CASSPRGGNVGNSPLHF.

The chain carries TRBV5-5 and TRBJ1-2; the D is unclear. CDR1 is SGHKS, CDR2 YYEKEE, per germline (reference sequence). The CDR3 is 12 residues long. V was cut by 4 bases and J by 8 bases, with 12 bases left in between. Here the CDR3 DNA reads TGTGCCAGCAGCCCGGATGTGGGCGGCTACACCTTC. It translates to CASSPDVGGYTF.